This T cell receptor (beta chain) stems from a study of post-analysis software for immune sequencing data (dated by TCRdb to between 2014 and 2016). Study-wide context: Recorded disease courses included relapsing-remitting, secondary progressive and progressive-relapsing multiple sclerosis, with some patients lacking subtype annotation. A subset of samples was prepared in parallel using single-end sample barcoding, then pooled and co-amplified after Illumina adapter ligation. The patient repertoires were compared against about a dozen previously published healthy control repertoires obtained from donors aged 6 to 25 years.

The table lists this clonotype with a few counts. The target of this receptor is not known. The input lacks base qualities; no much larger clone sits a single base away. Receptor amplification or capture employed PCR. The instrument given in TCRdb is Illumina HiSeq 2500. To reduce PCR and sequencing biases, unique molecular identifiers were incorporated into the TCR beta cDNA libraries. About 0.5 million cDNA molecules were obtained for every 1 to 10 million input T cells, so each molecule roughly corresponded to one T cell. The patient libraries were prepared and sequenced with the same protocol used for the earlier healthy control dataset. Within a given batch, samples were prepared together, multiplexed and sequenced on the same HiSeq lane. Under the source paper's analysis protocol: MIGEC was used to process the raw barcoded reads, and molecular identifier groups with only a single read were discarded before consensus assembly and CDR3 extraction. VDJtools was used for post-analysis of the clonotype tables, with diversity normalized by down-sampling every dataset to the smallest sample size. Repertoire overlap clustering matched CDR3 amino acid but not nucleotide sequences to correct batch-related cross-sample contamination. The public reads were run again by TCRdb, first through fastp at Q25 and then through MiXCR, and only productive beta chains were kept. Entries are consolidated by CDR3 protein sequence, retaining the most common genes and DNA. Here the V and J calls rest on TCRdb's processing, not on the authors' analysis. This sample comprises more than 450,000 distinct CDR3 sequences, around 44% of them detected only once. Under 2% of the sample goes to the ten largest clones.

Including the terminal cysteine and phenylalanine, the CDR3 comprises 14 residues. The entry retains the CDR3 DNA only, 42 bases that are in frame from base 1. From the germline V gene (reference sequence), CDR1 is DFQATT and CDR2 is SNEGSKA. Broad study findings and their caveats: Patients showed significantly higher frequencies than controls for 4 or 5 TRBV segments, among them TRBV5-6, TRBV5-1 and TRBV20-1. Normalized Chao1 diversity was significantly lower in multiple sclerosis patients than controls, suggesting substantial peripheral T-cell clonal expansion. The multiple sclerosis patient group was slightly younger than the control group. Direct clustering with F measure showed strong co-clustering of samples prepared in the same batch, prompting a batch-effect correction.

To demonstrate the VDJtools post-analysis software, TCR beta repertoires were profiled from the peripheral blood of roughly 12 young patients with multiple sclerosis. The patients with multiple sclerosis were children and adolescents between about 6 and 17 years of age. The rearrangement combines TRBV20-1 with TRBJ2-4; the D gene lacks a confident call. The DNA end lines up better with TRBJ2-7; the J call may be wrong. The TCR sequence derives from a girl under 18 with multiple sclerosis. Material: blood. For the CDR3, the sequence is CSAVSPGYPGEQYF. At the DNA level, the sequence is TGCAGTGCTGTCTCCCCAGGCTACCCAGGCGAGCAGTACTTC.